This TCR beta chain is drawn from a study of blood T cell repertoires in COVID-19. Study in general: The United States, Italy and Spain provided the acute and convalescent COVID-19 samples.

This clone was recorded only once. TCRdb keeps only in-frame clones here, not all; method: immunoSEQ multiplex PCR. The profile covers fewer than 300,000 clones, with 70% to 90% appearing a single time and 0.7% to 0.9% taken by the ten largest. Germline V lookup: CDR1 LNHDA, CDR2 SQIVND (reference sequence). With 7 bases removed from V and 3 bases from J, the gap between germline ends came to 6 bases. The CDR3 has 11 residues. This sequence was found in a human donor with COVID-19, enrolled during active disease. The donor label of this sample is uncertain. The chain is built from TRBV19 and TRBJ1-1, with D uncertain. The sequenced sample was peripheral blood. The DNA for the CDR3 is TGTGCCAGTAAGATAGACACTGAAGCTTTCTTT. Amino acid sequence: CASKIDTEAFF.